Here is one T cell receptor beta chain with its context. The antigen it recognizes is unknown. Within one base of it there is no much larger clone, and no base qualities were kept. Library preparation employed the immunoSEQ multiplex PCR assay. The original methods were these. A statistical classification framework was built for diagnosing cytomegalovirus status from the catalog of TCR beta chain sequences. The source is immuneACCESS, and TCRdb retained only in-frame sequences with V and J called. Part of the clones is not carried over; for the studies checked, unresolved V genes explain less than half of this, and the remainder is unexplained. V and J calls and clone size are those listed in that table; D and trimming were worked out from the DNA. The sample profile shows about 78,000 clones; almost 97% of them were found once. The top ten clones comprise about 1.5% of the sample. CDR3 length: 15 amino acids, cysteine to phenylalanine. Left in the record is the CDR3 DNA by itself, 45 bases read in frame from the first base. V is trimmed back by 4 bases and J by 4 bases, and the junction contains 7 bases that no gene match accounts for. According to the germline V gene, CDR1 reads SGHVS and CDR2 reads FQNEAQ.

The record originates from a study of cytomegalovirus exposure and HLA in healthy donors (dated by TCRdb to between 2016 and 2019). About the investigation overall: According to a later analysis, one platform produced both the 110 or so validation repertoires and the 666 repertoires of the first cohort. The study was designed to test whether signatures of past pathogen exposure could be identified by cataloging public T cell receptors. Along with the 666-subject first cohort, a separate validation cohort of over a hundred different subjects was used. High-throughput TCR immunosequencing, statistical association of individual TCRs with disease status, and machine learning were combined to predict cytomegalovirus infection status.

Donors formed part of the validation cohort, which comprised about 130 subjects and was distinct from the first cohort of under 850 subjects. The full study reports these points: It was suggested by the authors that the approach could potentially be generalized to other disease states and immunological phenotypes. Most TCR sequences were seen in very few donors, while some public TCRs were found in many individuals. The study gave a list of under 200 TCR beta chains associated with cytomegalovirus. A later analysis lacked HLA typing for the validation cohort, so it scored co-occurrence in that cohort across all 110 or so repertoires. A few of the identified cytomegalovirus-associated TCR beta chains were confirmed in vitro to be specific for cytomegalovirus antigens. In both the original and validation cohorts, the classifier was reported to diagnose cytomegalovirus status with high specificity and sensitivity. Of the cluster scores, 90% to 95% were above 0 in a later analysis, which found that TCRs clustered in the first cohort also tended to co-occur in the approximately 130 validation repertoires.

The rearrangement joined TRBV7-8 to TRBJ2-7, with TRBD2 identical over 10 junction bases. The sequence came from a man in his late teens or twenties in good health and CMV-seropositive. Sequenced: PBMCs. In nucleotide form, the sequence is TGTGCCAGCAGCTCCACTAGCGGGACTAGATACGAGCAGTACTTC. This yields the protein CASSSTSGTRYEQYF.